This T cell receptor beta chain was recorded in a study of CD8 T cells in Susac syndrome. After extraction with the RNeasy kit, roughly 0.5 to 1 ug of the RNA was reverse transcribed using random hexamers. The method of amplification for TCR beta CDR3 was immunoSEQ multiplex PCR, covering 54 Vbeta and 13 Jbeta. MiXCR, run by TCRdb on the immunoSEQ multiplex PCR reads, gives a single entry per CDR3 protein. Of hundreds of thousands of distinct CDR3 sequences listed, more than 85% are singletons. CD8+ and CD4+ T cells from blood underwent TCR beta sequencing, which was carried out in a high-throughput format. The multiple sclerosis control group comprised treatment-naive patients with stable or active relapsing-remitting disease. TEMRA cells were FACS-enriched, unlike CD8+ and CD4+ T cells, which were negatively isolated. CDR3 length: 12 residues. The germline CDR1 and CDR2 sequences are PRHDT and FYEKMQ (reference sequence). After removal of 5 bases from V and 5 bases from J, the junction contained 1 base not matched to a gene.

The sample taken for sequencing was CD8+ T cells from PBMCs. J is TRBJ2-5 and V is TRBV13; the match to TRBD1 covers 8 bases. This clonotype was sampled from a human donor with multiple sclerosis. CDR3 residues: CASSRQGETQYF. Written as DNA, the CDR3 is TGTGCCAGCAGCCGACAGGGGGAGACCCAGTACTTC.